Reported below is one T cell receptor beta chain. This record belongs to a study of blood T cell repertoires in COVID-19. Whole-study context: From the United States, Italy and Spain came samples of acute and convalescent COVID-19. PBMCs, B-cell-depleted T cells, or T cells were the source of the cDNA or gDNA that made up the material.

Per the authors' pipeline: Amplified reference gene primers provided the basis for estimating nucleated cell counts. Data came from immunoSEQ multiplex PCR; TCRdb stores just in-frame clones and leaves some out. D and trimming were read from the DNA, whereas the V and J calls and clone size are those reported in that table. This sample has a few hundred thousand clones, with about 89% found just once. The V segment lost 8 bases and the J segment 2 bases; nucleotides outside the gene matches: 18. Germline V gene data show CDR1 as WNHNN and CDR2 as SYGVQD (reference sequence). The CDR3 length is 18 residues.

The specimen was peripheral blood. The chain recombines TRBV10-1 with TRBJ1-2, with 9 bases matching TRBD1. The receptor comes from a man aged 40-49 years who had recovered from COVID-19. For the CDR3, the DNA is TGCGCCAGCCCCGTTCCGGCGTCCCGGGACAGGGCAAACTATGGCTACACCTTC. Its translation: CASPVPASRDRANYGYTF.